The 2 T cell receptor beta chains reported below all come from one sample, sequenced in a study of cytomegalovirus exposure and HLA in healthy donors. The primer mix had 60 Vbeta and 13 Jbeta primers. Sequencing was performed with immunoSEQ multiplex PCR; in TCRdb, only in-frame clones are kept and a portion is missing. This sample's table has 150,000 or so clones. Sequencing input: PBMCs. These receptors all come from a woman aged 50 to 60 in good health and CMV-seronegative.

The rearrangement uses TRBV7-2 and TRBJ2-3, with 10 bases identical to TRBD2. V shed 5 bases and J 1 base; nucleotides not matched to a gene: 15. This CDR3 comprises 19 residues. Per the germline V gene, CDR1 is SGHTA and CDR2 is FQGNSA. The chain's CDR3 is CASSIRTSGATERTDTQYF. CDR3 nucleotides: TGTGCCAGCAGCATCCGGACTAGCGGAGCCACCGAGCGCACAGATACGCAGTATTTT. Supplemented by reference TRBV7-2 and TRBJ2-3, the full variable domain reads GAGVSQSPSNKVTEKGKDVELRCDPISGHTALYWYRQSLGQGLEFLIYFQGNSAPDKSGLPSDRFSAERTGGSVSTLTIQRTQQEDSAVYLCASSIRTSGATERTDTQYFGPGTRLTVL.

The chain joins TRBV28 to TRBJ1-2; no clear D gene. This CDR3 region has 14 residues. Germline lookup yields CDR1 MDHEN and CDR2 SYDVKM. Trimming pared 4 bases from V and 1 base from J, leaving 10 bases between. CDR3 DNA: TGTGCCAGCAGTTCAAGACTGGGTAACTATGGCTACACCTTC. Translating gives CASSSRLGNYGYTF.